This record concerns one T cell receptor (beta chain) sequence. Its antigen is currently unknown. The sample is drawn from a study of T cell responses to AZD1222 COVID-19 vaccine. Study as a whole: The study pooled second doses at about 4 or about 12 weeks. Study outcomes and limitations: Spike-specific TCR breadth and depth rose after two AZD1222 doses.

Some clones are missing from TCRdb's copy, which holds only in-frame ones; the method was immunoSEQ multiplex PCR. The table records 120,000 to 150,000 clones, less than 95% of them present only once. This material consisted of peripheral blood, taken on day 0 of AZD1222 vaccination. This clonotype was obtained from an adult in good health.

DNA for the CDR3: TGTGCCTGGAGTGTATTCGGACTAGCAGTTAGGGAGACCCAGTACTTC. Encoded protein: CAWSVFGLAVRETQYF. The V gene is TRBV30, the J gene TRBJ2-5, with 8 bases aligning to TRBD2. The germline V gene has CDR1 GTSNPN and CDR2 SVGIG (reference sequence). Trimming took 0 bases from V and 5 from J; bases not matched to a gene: 11. The CDR3 loop spans 16 amino acids. The variable domain in full, with the rest retrieved from reference TRBV30 and TRBJ2-5, is SQTIHQWPATLVQPVGSPLSLECTVEGTSNPNLYWYRQAAGRGLQLLFYSVGIGQISSEVPQNLSASRPQDRQFILSSKKLLLSDSGFYLCAWSVFGLAVRETQYFGPGTRLLVL.